This T cell receptor (beta chain) was observed in a study of T cells in Graves' hyperthyroidism and ophthalmopathy. RNA transcripts gave rise to amplified TCR beta CDR3 regions. HTBI primers were the set used in a first-round RT-PCR of the TCR CDR3. A single record per CDR3 protein comes from TCRdb applying MiXCR to the multiplex PCR reads. The sample lists approximately 400,000 distinct CDR3 sequences, around 25% seen once, with around 70% in the top ten. This clonotype occurred a few times. The antigen is undetermined. Whole-study results and caveats: A model using 13 V-J features told ophthalmopathy apart from stable hyperthyroidism.

Trimming left V 7 bases short and J 3 bases short, with 13 bases between. Per germline, CDR1 SQVTM and CDR2 ANQGSEA. This CDR3 spans 12 amino acids. The clonotype was recovered from a man over 45 with Graves' hyperthyroidism. The sequenced material came from blood. This chain links TRBV29-1 with TRBJ2-7; D is unclear. CDR3 amino acids: CSGIQDNYEQYF. In nucleotides, the CDR3 is TGCAGCGGGATACAAGATAACTACGAGCAGTACTTC.